These 10 T cell receptor beta chains were sequenced from one sample in a study of T-cell memory formation after mild COVID-19. TCRdb called the 5' RACE reads again in MiXCR, with one record for every CDR3 protein. The sample yields roughly 190,000 distinct CDR3 sequences, 27% seen once. The sequenced material came from PBMCs or a T cell subset sorted from them (not recorded which). The source of these receptors is an adult woman who had mild COVID-19 (a few samples of this study predate the infection). Cell type and time point are not known.

The chain has TRBV7-3 and TRBJ1-3, with no clear D. Germline CDR1 and CDR2: SGHTA and FQGTGA. The CDR3 length is 13 residues. V lost 0 bases, J lost 2 bases, and 2 bases lay in between. The CDR3 DNA reads as TGTGCCAGCAGCTTAACGCCTGGAAACACCATATATTTT. Encoded protein: CASSLTPGNTIYF.

Only a few counts were recorded for this clonotype. This chain uses TRBV19 with TRBJ1-4; 7 bases line up with TRBD1. Germline CDR1 is LNHDA and CDR2 is SQIVND (reference sequence). The CDR3 contains 15 residues. V gave up 4 bases and J gave up 4 bases; unmatched junction bases: 6. CDR3 nucleotides: TGTGCCAGTAGTACCCCGACAGGGCTTAATGAAAAACTGTTTTTT. Translating it yields CASSTPTGLNEKLFF.

In its sample, this clonotype was seen a few times. The rearrangement uses TRBV3-1 and TRBJ1-1; D remains unclear. Germline V gene data show CDR1 as LGHDT and CDR2 as YNNKEL (reference sequence). There are 15 residues in the CDR3. The germline V and J ends were trimmed by 4 bases and 1 base, with 13 bases remaining between them. The CDR3 bases are TGTGCCAGCAGCCCCGGTACGTTCGGGAACACTGAAGCTTTCTTT. Translation gives CASSPGTFGNTEAFF. The entire variable domain, with the rest obtained from reference TRBV3-1 and TRBJ1-1, is as follows: DTAVSQTPKYLVTQMGNDKSIKCEQNLGHDTMYWYKQDSKKFLKIMFSYNNKELIINETVPNRFSPKSPDKAHLNLHINSLELGDSAVYFCASSPGTFGNTEAFFGQGTRLTVV.

The rearrangement uses TRBV7-9 and TRBJ2-7; TRBD1 agrees at 8 bases. Germline assignment: CDR1 SEHNR and CDR2 FQNEAQ (reference sequence). With 4 bases clipped from V and 1 base from J, the junction kept 12 bases outside the gene matches. The CDR3 has 17 amino acids. CDR3 DNA: TGTGCCAGCAGCTATCATATCGACAGGGGTTTGTCCTACGAGCAGTACTTC. Protein sequence: CASSYHIDRGLSYEQYF.

The gene calls are TRBV15 and TRBJ2-5; tentatively, D is TRBD1 or TRBD2 (5 bases each). CDR3 size: 17 residues. Deletions cut 1 base from V and 0 bases from J, with 15 bases between. Per the germline V gene, CDR1 is LNHNV and CDR2 is YYDKDF (reference sequence). CDR3 region: CATSRVGTGTYQETQYF. The DNA of the CDR3 is TGTGCCACCAGCAGAGTTGGCACCGGGACGTACCAAGAGACCCAGTACTTC. Combining the CDR3 with reference TRBV15 and TRBJ2-5 gives the whole variable domain DAMVIQNPRYQVTQFGKPVTLSCSQTLNHNVMYWYQQKSSQAPKLLFHYYDKDFNNEADTPDNFQSRRPNTSFCFLDIRSPGLGDTAMYLCATSRVGTGTYQETQYFGPGTRLLVL.

The chain joins TRBV6-1 to TRBJ2-7; weak D call: TRBD2 (6 bases). Germline V gene data show CDR1 as MNHNS and CDR2 as SASEGT. V was cut by 3 bases and J by 5 bases, with 11 bases left in between. This CDR3 comprises 13 residues. In nucleotides, the CDR3 is TGTGCCAGCAGTGAGGAGGGGTTCAACGAGCAGTACTTC. Protein product: CASSEEGFNEQYF.

This clonotype has just a few counts. The chain employs TRBV7-9 and TRBJ2-1; TRBD2 is a possible D gene (6 bases). The CDR3 is made up of 15 amino acids. Germline assignment: CDR1 SEHNR and CDR2 FQNEAQ (reference sequence). The ends were cut back, 4 bases at V and 8 bases at J, with 18 bases in the middle. In nucleotides, the CDR3 is TGTGCCAGCAGCTCCGCCGGGACTCCACCCCATGAGCAGTTCTTC. It translates to CASSSAGTPPHEQFF.

The J gene is TRBJ2-1, the V gene TRBV14; tentative D call: TRBD1 (5 bases). The germline CDR1 and CDR2 sequences are SGHDN and FVKESK. The V and J ends lost 2 bases and 2 bases respectively, with 10 bases between them. The CDR3 consists of 15 residues. CDR3 protein: CASSQIGVAYNEQFF. CDR3 sequence (DNA): TGTGCCAGCAGCCAAATAGGGGTCGCCTACAATGAGCAGTTCTTC.

V gene TRBV4-2 combines with J gene TRBJ1-4; unclear D gene. Germline loops: CDR1 LGHNA, CDR2 YNFKEQ. The V and J ends lost 3 bases and 4 bases respectively, with 12 bases between them. The CDR3 sequence is 15 residues long. Here the CDR3 DNA reads TGTGCCAGCAGCCACAGTTATAATGGTAATGAAAAACTGTTTTTT. Translating gives CASSHSYNGNEKLFF.

This clonotype has at least ten counts. This chain joins TRBV29-1 and TRBJ2-1; 8 bases line up with TRBD1. V dropped 1 base and J dropped 14; count of bases not matched to a gene: 4. CDR3 length equals 11 residues. Germline CDR1 SQVTM, CDR2 ANQGSEA. CDR3 in amino acids: CSVEVSDREFF. The CDR3 DNA follows: TGCAGCGTTGAAGTGTCGGACAGGGAGTTCTTC.